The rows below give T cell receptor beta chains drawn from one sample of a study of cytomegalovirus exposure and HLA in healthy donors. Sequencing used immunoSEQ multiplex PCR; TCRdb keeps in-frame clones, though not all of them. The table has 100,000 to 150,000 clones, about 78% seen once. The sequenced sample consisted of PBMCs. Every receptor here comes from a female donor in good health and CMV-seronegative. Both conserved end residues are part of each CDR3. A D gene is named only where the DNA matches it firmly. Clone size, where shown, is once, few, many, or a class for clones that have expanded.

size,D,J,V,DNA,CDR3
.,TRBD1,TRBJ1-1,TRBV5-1,TGCGCCAGCAGCTTGGCCGGGACAGGGGAAACTGAAGCTTTCTTT,CASSLAGTGETEAFF
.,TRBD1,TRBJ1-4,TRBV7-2,TGTGCCAGCAGCTTAGAAGGGACAGGGTATGAAAAACTGTTTTTT,CASSLEGTGYEKLFF
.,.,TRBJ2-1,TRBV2,TGTGCCAGCAAAGCCGATGAGCAGTTCTTC,CASKADEQFF
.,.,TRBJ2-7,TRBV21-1,TGTGCCAGCGGCGGGGGAGGGTGCAATCAGTACTTC,CASGGGGCNQYF
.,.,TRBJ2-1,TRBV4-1,TGCGCCAGCAGCCTAATAGTAATGAGAAACTACAATGAGCAGTTCTTC,CASSLIVMRNYNEQFF
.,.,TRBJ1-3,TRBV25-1,TGTGCCAGCAGACCGGGGGGTGACACCATATATTTT,CASRPGGDTIYF
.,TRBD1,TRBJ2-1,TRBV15,TGTGCCACCAGCGGATCGGACAGGGGGGCCTACAATGAGCAGTTCTTC,CATSGSDRGAYNEQFF
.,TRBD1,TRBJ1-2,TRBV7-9,TGTGCCAGCAGCCCGACAGGGGATGGCTACACCTTC,CASSPTGDGYTF
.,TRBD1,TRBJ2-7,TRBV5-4,TGTGCCAGCAGCACTCCGGGGGACAGGGGGCAGCAGTACTTC,CASSTPGDRGQQYF
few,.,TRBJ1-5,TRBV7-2,TGTGCCAGCAGCCCTAGACCGGGCAATCAGCCCCAGCATTTT,CASSPRPGNQPQHF
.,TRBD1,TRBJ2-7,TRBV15,TGTGCCACCAGCAGTCGGGACAGCTACGAGCAGTACTTC,CATSSRDSYEQYF
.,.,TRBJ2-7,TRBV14,TGTGCCAGCAGATTTATGGAGCAGTACTTC,CASRFMEQYF
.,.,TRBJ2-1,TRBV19,TGTGCCAGTAGTATAGGGGAGAGCTTCCCCCCTTTCAATGAGCAGTTCTTC,CASSIGESFPPFNEQFF
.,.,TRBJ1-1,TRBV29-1,TGCAGCGTTGAAGAGAGGGCAGGAGAAGCTTTCTTT,CSVEERAGEAFF
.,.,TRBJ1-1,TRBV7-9,TGTGCCAGCAGCCCCTCGTGGCGGCACCTGAACACTGAAGCTTTCTTT,CASSPSWRHLNTEAFF
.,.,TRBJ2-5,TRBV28,TGTGCCAGCAGTTTAAAGTTTGAGCAGTACTTC,CASSLKFEQYF
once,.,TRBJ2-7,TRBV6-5,TGTGCCAGCAGTAGGAACAGGGGAGGCGAGCAGTACTTC,CASSRNRGGEQYF
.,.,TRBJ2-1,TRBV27,TGTGCCAGCAGTTTAGCGGTCAGCTCCTACAATGAGCAGTTCTTC,CASSLAVSSYNEQFF
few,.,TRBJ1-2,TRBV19,TGTGCCAGTAAATCGGCGGATAACTATGGCTACACCTTC,CASKSADNYGYTF
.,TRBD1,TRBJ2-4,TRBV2,TGTGCCAGCAGGGGACAGGGGAGGCAGTACTTC,CASRGQGRQYF
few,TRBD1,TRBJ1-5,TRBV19,TGTGCCAGTAGGCTCAAGACAGGGGGCAATCAGCCCCAGCATTTT,CASRLKTGGNQPQHF
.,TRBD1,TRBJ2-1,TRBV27,TGTGCCAGCGGGGACAGCGGTTACAATGAGCAGTTCTTC,CASGDSGYNEQFF
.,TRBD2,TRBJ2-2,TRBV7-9,TGTGCCAGCAGCTTAGGCCAACTAGCGGCAGGACTGAACACCGGGGAGCTGTTTTTT,CASSLGQLAAGLNTGELFF
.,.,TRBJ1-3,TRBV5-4,TGTGCCAGCAGGAAGGACAGCGGCTCTGGAAACACCATATATTTT,CASRKDSGSGNTIYF
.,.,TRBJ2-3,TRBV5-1,TGCGCCAGCAGCTACGACAGGCACAGCACAGATACGCAGTATTTT,CASSYDRHSTDTQYF
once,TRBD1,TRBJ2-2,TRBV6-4,TGTGCCAGCAGTGGGACAGGGGACGCGAACACCGGGGAGCTGTTTTTT,CASSGTGDANTGELFF
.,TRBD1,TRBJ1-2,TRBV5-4,TGTGCCAGCAGCTCCACAGGGGGCGCTGGCTATGGCTACACCTTC,CASSSTGGAGYGYTF
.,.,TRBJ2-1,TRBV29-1,TGCAGCGTTGATCTAAGACTACCCGAATACAATGAGCAGTTCTTC,CSVDLRLPEYNEQFF
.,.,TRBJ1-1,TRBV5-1,TGCGCCAGCAGCTTGGATCCGGGGAACACTGAAGCTTTCTTT,CASSLDPGNTEAFF
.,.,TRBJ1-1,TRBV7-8,TGTGCCAGCAGCTTGGGCACAGCGAACACTGAAGCTTTCTTT,CASSLGTANTEAFF
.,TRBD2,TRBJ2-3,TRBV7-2,TGTGCCAGCAGCTTGTCCCCCCCAGCGGGAGGGACAGATACGCAGTATTTT,CASSLSPPAGGTDTQYF
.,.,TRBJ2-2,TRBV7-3,TGTGCCAGCAGCCGAGGGACACCTCTCGGGGAGCTGTTTTTT,CASSRGTPLGELFF